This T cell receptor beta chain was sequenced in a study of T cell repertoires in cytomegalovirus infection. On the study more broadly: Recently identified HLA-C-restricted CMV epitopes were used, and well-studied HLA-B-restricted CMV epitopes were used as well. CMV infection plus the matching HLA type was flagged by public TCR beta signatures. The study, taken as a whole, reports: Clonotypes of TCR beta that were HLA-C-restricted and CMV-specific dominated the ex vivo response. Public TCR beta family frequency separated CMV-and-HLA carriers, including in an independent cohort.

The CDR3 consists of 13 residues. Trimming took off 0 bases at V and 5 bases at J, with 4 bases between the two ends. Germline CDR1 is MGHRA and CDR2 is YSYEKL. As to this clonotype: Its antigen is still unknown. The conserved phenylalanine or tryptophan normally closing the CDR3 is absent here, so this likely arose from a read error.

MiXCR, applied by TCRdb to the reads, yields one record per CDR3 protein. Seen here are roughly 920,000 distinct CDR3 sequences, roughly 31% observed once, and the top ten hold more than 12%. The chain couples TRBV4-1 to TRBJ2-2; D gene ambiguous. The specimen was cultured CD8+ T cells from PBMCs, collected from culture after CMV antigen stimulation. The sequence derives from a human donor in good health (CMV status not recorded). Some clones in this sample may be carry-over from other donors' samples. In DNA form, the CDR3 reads TGCGCCAGCAGCCAAGATTCGACCGGGGAGCTGTTTTAT. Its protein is CASSQDSTGELFY.